These T cell receptor beta chains were read from a single sample in a study of T cells after yellow fever vaccination. TCRdb processed the 5' RACE reads anew with MiXCR; each CDR3 protein has one entry. The profile shows around 610,000 distinct CDR3 sequences, 13% of them singletons. Sequencing was performed on PBMCs, taken on the day of the yellow fever booster vaccination. Receptors originate from a young man who received the YFV17D yellow fever vaccine. CDR3s include the opening cysteine and the closing phenylalanine or tryptophan. A D gene is named only where the DNA matches it firmly. Not all rows give a size; the values are once, few, many and, for expanded clones, a class.

d_call clone_size j_call v_call cdr3_nt cdr3_aa
NA few TRBJ2-1 TRBV5-5 TGTGCCAGCAGCTTGGAACTAGACTGGTACAATGAGCAGTTCTTC CASSLELDWYNEQFF
NA few TRBJ1-5 TRBV20-1 TGCAGTGCTAGTCGGGGGATTAGCAATCAGCCCCAGCATTTT CSASRGISNQPQHF
TRBD2 NA TRBJ2-1 TRBV20-1 TGCAGTGCTGCGACGGGGGGAAGCAATGAGCAGTTCTTC CSAATGGSNEQFF
TRBD2 few TRBJ2-1 TRBV9 TGTGCCAGCAGCGTAGAGCCGGGACTAGGGACCGGCAATGAGCAGTTCTTC CASSVEPGLGTGNEQFF
NA NA TRBJ1-1 TRBV29-1 TGCAGCGTTGAAGAAATACAGGGAGAAAGTGAAGCTTTCTTT CSVEEIQGESEAFF
TRBD2 few TRBJ2-3 TRBV6-1 TGTGCCAGCAGTGAAGTAAGCGGGAGAGTCGCAGATACGCAGTATTTT CASSEVSGRVADTQYF
NA few TRBJ2-5 TRBV18 TGTGCCAGCTTTTGGACGGAACAAGAGACCCAGTACTTC CASFWTEQETQYF
NA few TRBJ2-1 TRBV5-4 TGTGCCAGCAGCTTGGATTTAGCGGCTAGGGAGCAGTTCTTC CASSLDLAAREQFF
TRBD2 NA TRBJ2-5 TRBV20-1 TGCAGTGCCCGCCGGACTAGCGGTTTTTCGGAGACCCAGTACTTC CSARRTSGFSETQYF
NA few TRBJ2-2 TRBV5-6 TGTGCCAGCAGCCGACAGAACGGGGAGCTGTTTTTT CASSRQNGELFF
NA few TRBJ2-3 TRBV20-1 TGCGTAATAGATTCCCGCACAGATACGCAGTATTTT CVIDSRTDTQYF
TRBD2 NA TRBJ2-3 TRBV28 TGTGCCAGCAGTAGGGGACTAGCGGGAGACCCAGACGCAGATACGCAGTATTTT CASSRGLAGDPDADTQYF
NA many TRBJ2-1 TRBV6-5 TGTGCCAGCAGTTCGAGCAGGGGAAATGAGCAGTTCTTC CASSSSRGNEQFF
TRBD2 NA TRBJ2-7 TRBV7-2 TGTGCCAGCAGCTTAGCGCTGACTAGCGGGAGTTACGAGCAGTACTTC CASSLALTSGSYEQYF
NA NA TRBJ2-3 TRBV3-1 TGTGCCAGCAGCCAAGAGTTGGGCAGAGGGCTTCGGGATACGCAGTATTTT CASSQELGRGLRDTQYF
NA NA TRBJ1-2 TRBV3-1 TGTGCCAGCAGCCATGAGGGGTTAGGCTATGGCTACACCTTC CASSHEGLGYGYTF
NA NA TRBJ2-3 TRBV12-3/TRBV12-4 TGTGCCAGCAGTCCCTGGGGTGCTAGAAACACAGATACGCAGTATTTT CASSPWGARNTDTQYF
NA once TRBJ1-2 TRBV7-9 TGTGCCAGCAGCCCGGCAGAGGCGGGCTACACCTTC CASSPAEAGYTF
NA NA TRBJ2-7 TRBV6-1 TGTGCCAGCAGTGCGGCGGCACCCTACGAGCAGTACTTC CASSAAAPYEQYF
TRBD1 NA TRBJ1-5 TRBV28 TGTGCCAGCAGGACAGGGAGAGACAATCAGCCCCAGCATTTT CASRTGRDNQPQHF
NA few TRBJ1-1 TRBV5-1 TGCGCCAGCAGCTGGGGCGGAACAGGGTTGGACACTGAAGCTTTCTTT CASSWGGTGLDTEAFF
TRBD2 many TRBJ2-1 TRBV20-1 TGCAGTGCTAGAGTTGGCGGGAGCGATGAGCAGTTCTTC CSARVGGSDEQFF
TRBD2 few TRBJ2-7 TRBV20-1 TGCAGTGCTAGTGGGGGACTAGCGGGAGTCCCCTCCTACGAGCAGTACTTC CSASGGLAGVPSYEQYF
NA few TRBJ2-3 TRBV7-9 TGTGCCAGCAGCTTACTGACAGTGCACACAGATACGCAGTATTTT CASSLLTVHTDTQYF
NA once TRBJ1-6 TRBV7-9 TGTGCCCGCGAGGGCACAGCTTATAATTCACCCCTCCACTTT CAREGTAYNSPLHF
TRBD2 NA TRBJ2-1 TRBV28 TGTGCCAGCAGTAAACCTAGCGGGAGCTCCTACAATGAGCAGTTCTTC CASSKPSGSSYNEQFF
TRBD2 many TRBJ2-1 TRBV27 TGTGCCAGCAGTTCCGTGGGCCCAGGGACTAGCGGTTATGAGCAGTTCTTC CASSSVGPGTSGYEQFF
TRBD2 NA TRBJ2-3 TRBV5-6 TGTGCCAGCAGCTTTCCCGTAGTAGCGGGAGCGGGGGATACGCAGTATTTT CASSFPVVAGAGDTQYF
NA NA TRBJ2-2 TRBV6-2/TRBV6-3 TGTGCCAGCAGCCAAACTAGCAAGGAGCTGTTTTTT CASSQTSKELFF
NA few TRBJ2-5 TRBV6-5 TGTGCCAGCAGTTCAGAATTACCCCAAGAGACCCAGTACTTC CASSSELPQETQYF
NA few TRBJ2-7 TRBV20-1 TGCAGTGCTAGTGGGAGTGTGAAGTTCTCACTGAGTCACTACGAGCAGTACTTC CSASGSVKFSLSHYEQYF
TRBD2 NA TRBJ2-7 TRBV20-1 TGCATTTGGACTAGCGGGAGCTCCTACGAGCAGTACTTC CIWTSGSSYEQYF
NA few TRBJ2-1 TRBV24-1 TGTGCCACGCATGATGAACAGACGGGTGAGCAGTTCTTC CATHDEQTGEQFF
NA NA TRBJ2-2 TRBV20-1 TGCAGTGCCAGAAGCTCCCGGGTCACCGGGGAGCTGTTTTTT CSARSSRVTGELFF
NA NA TRBJ2-4 TRBV10-3 TGTGCCATCAGCGGGAGCTCTAGCGTTACCAAAAACATTCAGTACTTC CAISGSSSVTKNIQYF
NA few TRBJ1-5 TRBV7-9 TGTGCCAGCAGCCGGACAGAAAATCAGCCCCAGCATTTT CASSRTENQPQHF
TRBD2 few TRBJ2-1 TRBV12-3/TRBV12-4 TGTGCCAGCAGTTTTCTTAGCGGGGACTACAATGAGCAGTTCTTC CASSFLSGDYNEQFF
TRBD1 few TRBJ2-5 TRBV12-3/TRBV12-4 TGTGCCAGCAGTCCTTCCGGGACAGGGGTAGAGACCCAGTACTTC CASSPSGTGVETQYF
NA few TRBJ2-7 TRBV20-1 TGCAGTGCTACCCGAGCCGACAGAAGCTACGAGCAGTACTTC CSATRADRSYEQYF
NA many TRBJ2-3 TRBV29-1 TGCAGCGCCTCACGTGGTACGCAGTATTTT CSASRGTQYF
TRBD2 few TRBJ2-1 TRBV10-3 TGTGCCATCAGTCATAGCGGGAGGGATAGGAATGAGCAGTTCTTC CAISHSGRDRNEQFF
NA NA TRBJ2-1 TRBV10-3 TGTGCCATCAGTCGAACAGGTAACAATGAGCAGTTCTTC CAISRTGNNEQFF
TRBD2 NA TRBJ2-1 TRBV5-1 TGCGCCAGCAGCTTGTATCCCCTAGCGGGCGTGCGCAATGAGCAGTTCTTC CASSLYPLAGVRNEQFF
NA few TRBJ2-6 TRBV12-3/TRBV12-4 TGTGCCAGCAGTTTGGGCGGACCCTCTGGGGCCAACGTCCTGACTTTC CASSLGGPSGANVLTF
NA NA TRBJ2-7 TRBV5-1 TGCGCCAGCAGCTTGACCGGTTCCACAGAAGAGGAGCAGTACTTC CASSLTGSTEEEQYF
NA NA TRBJ2-5 TRBV25-1 TGTGCCAGCAGTGTCCCGGGGGCCGACGAGACCCAGTACTTC CASSVPGADETQYF
NA many TRBJ2-1 TRBV10-3 TGTGCCATCAGTGACAGGGGCTCCTACAATGAGCAGTTCTTC CAISDRGSYNEQFF
TRBD2 few TRBJ2-1 TRBV12-3/TRBV12-4 TGTGCCAGCACCGTAGCGGGAGGGGCCGGTCGGTACAATGAGCAGTTCTTC CASTVAGGAGRYNEQFF
NA NA TRBJ1-1 TRBV7-2 TGTGCCAGCAGCTTATCACAGGCAAACACTGAAGCTTTCTTT CASSLSQANTEAFF
NA NA TRBJ2-2 TRBV7-2 TGTGCCAGCAGCTTAACCGCAGACGGCGGGGAGCTGTTTTTT CASSLTADGGELFF
NA NA TRBJ2-6 TRBV6-1 TGTGCCAGCAGGGCACGTGCGTCCGGGGCCAACGTCCTGACTTTC CASRARASGANVLTF
TRBD1 NA TRBJ1-1 TRBV5-1 TGCGCCAGCAGCAACGGACAGGGCACTGAAGCTTTCTTT CASSNGQGTEAFF
TRBD1 few TRBJ1-6 TRBV5-1 TGCGCCAGCAGCTTGGCCCAACAGGGGTTAGGTTCACCCCTCCACTTT CASSLAQQGLGSPLHF
TRBD2 few TRBJ2-1 TRBV27 TGTGCCAGCAGTCGGGGGGGGCATGAGCAGTTCTTC CASSRGGHEQFF
NA NA TRBJ1-3 TRBV7-2 TGTGCCAGCAGCTTAGGGGGCTTTGGAAACACCATATATTTT CASSLGGFGNTIYF
NA NA TRBJ2-3 TRBV29-1 TGCTCCTTGGGGGGCACAGATACGCAGTATTTT CSLGGTDTQYF
TRBD2 NA TRBJ2-3 TRBV9 TGTGCCAGCAGCGTCAATCCTAGCGGAAGCGGAGGAGATACGCAGTATTTT CASSVNPSGSGGDTQYF
NA NA TRBJ2-1 TRBV7-2 TGTGCCAGCAGCATCCTAGCGATCAGCTCCTACAATGAGCAGTTCTTC CASSILAISSYNEQFF
NA few TRBJ1-2 TRBV20-1 TGCAGTGCTACCCTCCGGGGCAGGGGAGATGGCTACACCTTC CSATLRGRGDGYTF